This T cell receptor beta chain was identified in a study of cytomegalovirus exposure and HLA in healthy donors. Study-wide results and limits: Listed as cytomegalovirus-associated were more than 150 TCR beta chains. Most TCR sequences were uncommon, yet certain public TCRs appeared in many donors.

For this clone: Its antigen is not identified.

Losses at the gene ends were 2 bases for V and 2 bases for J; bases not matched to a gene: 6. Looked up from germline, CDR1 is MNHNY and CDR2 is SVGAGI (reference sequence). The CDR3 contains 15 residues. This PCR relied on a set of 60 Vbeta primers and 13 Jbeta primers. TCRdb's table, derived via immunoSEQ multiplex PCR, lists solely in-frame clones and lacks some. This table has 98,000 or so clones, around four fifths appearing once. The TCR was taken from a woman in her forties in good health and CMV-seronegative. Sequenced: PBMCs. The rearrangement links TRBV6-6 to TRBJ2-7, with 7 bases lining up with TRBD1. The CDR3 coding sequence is TGTGCCAGCAGTTACGCGACAGGGAAAACCTACGAGCAGTACTTC. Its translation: CASSYATGKTYEQYF.